The present entry profiles one T cell receptor (beta chain) with its context. Its target is unknown. The table came from immunoSEQ multiplex PCR; TCRdb's copy has only in-frame clones and leaves some out. The profile covers roughly 30,000 clones, with 88% appearing a single time and 10% to 15% taken by the ten largest. Germline V gives CDR1 MDHEN, CDR2 SYDVKM. CDR3 length equals 14 residues. V shed 7 bases and J 5 bases; nucleotides not matched to a gene: 11. The data are from a study of T cells in localized non-small cell lung cancer. Study-level points and caveats: The tumor had only one region sequenced, so heterogeneity remains possible. Uninvolved adjacent lung showed higher T cell clonality than tumor. A median roughly 50 of the top 100 tumor clones appeared in adjacent lung.

V and J are TRBV28 and TRBJ2-7; the match to TRBD1 covers 7 bases. The source material was peripheral blood, sampled before any cancer treatment. The clonotype was recovered from a female donor of 60 years or more with stage III squamous cell lung carcinoma. The CDR3 DNA reads TGTGCCAGCAACTCTCCGGACAGGACCCACGAGCAGTACTTC. As protein: CASNSPDRTHEQYF.